This TCR beta chain was retrieved from a study of cytomegalovirus exposure and HLA in healthy donors. Study-wide results and limits: Productive status was seen about 90% or about 30% of the time for most TCR beta V segments in an earlier analysis. Most of the CMV-associated TCR beta chains (in a later analysis) appeared to be HLA-restricted. In a later analysis, roughly 17,000 TCR beta sequences were associated with HLA alleles at 0.05 false discovery rate.

Only a few counts were recorded for this clone. Its antigen is as yet unknown. Use of 60 Vbeta and 13 Jbeta primers characterized the PCR. Assay: immunoSEQ multiplex PCR; the TCRdb copy retains only in-frame clones and omits some. The sample has roughly 130,000 clones; over 70% are singletons. Trimming pared 7 bases from V and 8 bases from J, leaving 14 bases between. Germline V lookup: CDR1 MGHDK, CDR2 SYGVNS. There are 12 residues in the CDR3. The sequence derives from a woman between 40 and 50 years old in good health and CMV-seropositive. This chain uses TRBV25-1 with TRBJ1-1; D uncertain. The source material was PBMCs. The CDR3 DNA is TGTGCCAGCACGGGAGCTGGCGAGGAAGCTTTCTTT. Protein sequence: CASTGAGEEAFF.